The 9 T cell receptor beta chains below all came from one sample that was sequenced in a study of blood T cells in healthy people across ages (dated by TCRdb to about 2015). The library came from 5' RACE. The sequencing machine was an Illumina HiSeq 2500. A second roughly 6 to 12 cycle PCR used a sample-barcoded 5' primer and a J-beta primer mix. TCRdb reran the public reads through fastp at Q25 and MiXCR, keeping productive beta chains. CDR3 protein duplicates are merged, each entry listing the most common genes and DNA. The sample table holds just over 1 million distinct CDR3 sequences, of which around 45% were seen once. The top ten hold under 20% of the sample. Sequenced: blood. These TCRs come from a woman aged 55-69 years in good health.

The rearrangement uses TRBV21-1 and TRBJ2-1; no DNA check was done on the table's D call, TRBD2. TRBV21-1 is classified as a pseudogene. CDR3 length: 18 residues. The DNA for the CDR3 is TGTGCCAGCAGCAAAGGGAGGACTAGCGGTAGCTCCTACAATGAGCAGTTCTTC. Amino acid sequence: CASSKGRTSGSSYNEQFF.

The chain recombines TRBV20-1 with TRBJ2-1; possibly TRBD1 for D (5 bases). The germline CDR1 and CDR2 sequences are DFQATT and SNEGSKA (reference sequence). Trimming pared 5 bases from V and 5 bases from J, leaving 16 bases between. The CDR3 spans 14 residues. CDR3 protein: CSALDSATNNEQFF. The DNA for the CDR3 is TGCAGTGCTTTAGACAGTGCGACCAACAATGAGCAGTTCTTC.

The chain uses TRBV4-2 and TRBJ2-7; TRBD1 might be the D (6 bases). CDR1 is LGHNA, CDR2 YNFKEQ, per germline. V shed 3 bases and J shed 4 bases, with 16 bases lying between them. The CDR3 runs 15 residues. Here the CDR3 reads CASSQGAPRSYEQYF. CDR3 DNA: TGTGCCAGCAGCCAGGGGGCCCCCCGCAGTTACGAGCAGTACTTC.

The rearrangement links TRBV21-1 to TRBJ1-2. TRBV21-1 is a documented pseudogene. This CDR3 contains 9 residues. The CDR3: CASTTGNTF. The CDR3 DNA sequence: TGTGCCAGTACGACGGGGAACACCTTC.

This clonotype was counted once. A much larger clone differs from this one at a single base, so this may be a read error. As DNA, the CDR3 is TGCGCCAGCAGCCTGTATATCGGCCCTAGAGAGACCCAGTACTTC. It yields the protein CASSLYIGPRETQYF. The rearrangement uses TRBV4-1 and TRBJ2-5, with D unresolved. V shed 4 bases and J shed 4 bases, with 16 bases lying between them. Germline CDR1 and CDR2: MGHRA and YSYEKL. This CDR3 spans 15 amino acids.

The gene calls are TRBV2 and TRBJ2-1; D unresolved. The germline gives CDR1 SNHLY, CDR2 FYNNEI. The length of the CDR3 is 15 residues. V was clipped by 5 bases and J by 0 bases, with 11 bases between them. The CDR3 spells CASSPLSSSYNEQFF. The DNA of the CDR3 is TGTGCCAGCAGTCCCCTTTCGAGCTCCTACAATGAGCAGTTCTTC. Full variable domain (outside the CDR3, taken from reference TRBV2 and TRBJ2-1): EPEVTQTPSHQVTQMGQEVILRCVPISNHLYFYWYRQILGQKVEFLVSFYNNEISEKSEIFDDQFSVERPDGSNFTLKIRSTKLEDSAMYFCASSPLSSSYNEQFFGPGTRLTVL.

The chain carries TRBV27 and TRBJ1-1, with D hard to call. V lost 6 bases and J lost 5, with 13 bases in between. CDR1 and CDR2 (germline): MNHEY, SMNVEV (reference sequence). The CDR3 contains 13 residues. CDR3 protein: CASRAGGWTEAFF. In DNA, the CDR3 is TGTGCCAGCAGAGCCGGAGGATGGACTGAAGCTTTCTTT.

This clonotype was picked up a small number of times. This chain uses TRBV9 with TRBJ2-1; D gene uncertain. There are 12 residues in the CDR3. The germline gives CDR1 SGDLS, CDR2 YYNGEE. The V and J ends lost 0 bases and 8 bases respectively, with 6 bases between them. In nucleotides, the CDR3 is TGTGCCAGCAGCGTAGGGGTCCATGAGCAGTTCTTC. It encodes CASSVGVHEQFF. Based on the CDR3 plus reference TRBV9 and TRBJ2-1, the full variable domain is DSGVTQTPKHLITATGQRVTLRCSPRSGDLSVYWYQQSLDQGLQFLIQYYNGEERAKGNILERFSAQQFPDLHSELNLSSLELGDSALYFCASSVGVHEQFFGPGTRLTVL.

CDR3 amino acids: CSAKDGTGGNIQYF. The DNA of the CDR3 is TGCAGTGCTAAGGATGGGACAGGGGGGAACATTCAGTACTTC. This chain connects TRBV20-1 to TRBJ2-4; 11 bases agree with TRBD1. CDR3 length: 14 residues. Germline V gives CDR1 DFQATT, CDR2 SNEGSKA (reference sequence). V gave up 4 bases and J gave up 7 bases; unmatched junction bases: 6.